Listed below are T cell receptor beta chains from one sample, sequenced in a study of CD8 T cells in Susac syndrome. MiXCR, applied by TCRdb to the immunoSEQ multiplex PCR reads, yields one record per CDR3 protein. The repertoire holds a few hundred thousand distinct CDR3 sequences, with about 95% as singletons. The material sequenced was CD4+ T cells from PBMCs. These receptors originate from a human donor with multiple sclerosis. The CDR3 runs from the conserved cysteine through the conserved F or W. D genes are given only for firm matches.

D	V	J	CDR3
.	TRBV24-1	TRBJ2-1	CATSDRNTGRSYNEQFF
TRBD2	TRBV24-1	TRBJ2-3	CATSDIGGSTDTQYF
.	TRBV5-4	TRBJ2-5	CASSRSQETQYF
TRBD2	TRBV3-1	TRBJ2-3	CASSQRLAGGSDTQYF
TRBD1	TRBV7-8	TRBJ1-5	CASSLPGTANQPQHF
.	TRBV15	TRBJ2-5	CATSRDKRYQETQYF
.	TRBV2	TRBJ2-5	CASSPARGQETQYF
TRBD2	TRBV20-1	TRBJ2-7	CSAGGGDHSYEQYF
.	TRBV20-1	TRBJ1-2	CSAADLDGYTF
TRBD2	TRBV7-9	TRBJ2-5	CASRKTWTSPQETQYF
TRBD2	TRBV25-1	TRBJ2-1	CASIAGNEQFF
TRBD1	TRBV29-1	TRBJ2-5	CSPLIGSGGAYETQYF
.	TRBV30	TRBJ2-7	CAWEVRNEQYF
.	TRBV7-2	TRBJ2-2	CASSPRSRVVGELFF
TRBD1	TRBV28	TRBJ1-1	CASSGLEQGGTEAFF
TRBD2	TRBV30	TRBJ2-6	CAYPGLATGANVLTF
.	TRBV25-1	TRBJ2-7	CASSEWKSGATYEQYF
TRBD2	TRBV15	TRBJ2-1	CATSRLAGGPQNEQFF
TRBD1	TRBV9	TRBJ2-7	CASTPGVGQGIEQYF
.	TRBV5-1	TRBJ2-1	CASSLDSSYNEQFF
.	TRBV18	TRBJ2-7	CASSPPTREQYF
TRBD1	TRBV20-1	TRBJ2-7	CSAREAVGTGIHEQYF
.	TRBV12-3/TRBV12-4	TRBJ2-1	CASSVNRADPRGNEQFF
.	TRBV6-2/TRBV6-3	TRBJ2-7	CASSTPLRKRQYF
.	TRBV4-1	TRBJ2-1	CASSQTFFNEQFF
TRBD1	TRBV25-1	TRBJ1-1	CASSGQGARTEAFF
.	TRBV29-1	TRBJ1-1	CSVGLGGETEAFF
.	TRBV3-1	TRBJ2-6	CASSQDRLLRSGANVLTF
TRBD1	TRBV29-1	TRBJ2-7	CSAGSGTGAYEQYF
.	TRBV18	TRBJ2-4	CASSHGPPEGAKNIQYF
TRBD2	TRBV20-1	TRBJ2-3	CSAGDRGGLDTQYF
TRBD1	TRBV20-1	TRBJ1-1	CSAGQGTTEAFF
.	TRBV9	TRBJ1-1	CASSARGGHTEAFF
.	TRBV19	TRBJ1-1	CASASTEAFF
.	TRBV18	TRBJ1-5	CASSSGRGSNQPQHF
.	TRBV14	TRBJ2-7	CASSQEEVYEQYF
TRBD2	TRBV20-1	TRBJ2-5	CSAQGLAGEETQYF
TRBD1	TRBV29-1	TRBJ2-2	CSALGQKNTGELFF
.	TRBV28	TRBJ1-4	CASSRSATNEKLFF
TRBD1	TRBV3-1	TRBJ2-3	CASSPGDRGSDTQYF
.	TRBV7-2	TRBJ2-1	CASSQRSWGEQFF
.	TRBV12-3/TRBV12-4	TRBJ2-1	CASSLDIFSEQFF